The present TCR beta chain was sequenced within a study of regulatory T cells in long-lasting Graves disease. This CDR3 comprises 14 residues. Germline V gene sequence: CDR1 KGHSH, CDR2 LQKENI. J lost 8 bases, V lost 3 bases, and 5 bases had no gene match. Time point reported: newly diagnosed GD, antithyroid drugs for less than 3 months. Extracted RNA from PBMCs served as the source of the TCR library. This clonotype appeared a few times. Libraries of TCR beta came from iRepertoire HTBI primers plus Arm-PCR of CDR3 regions. Each CDR3 protein is one row after TCRdb ran MiXCR on the multiplex PCR reads. The sample includes 600,000 to 650,000 distinct CDR3 sequences, around 17% seen only once; the top ten take 18%. The sample also formed part of further work on T cells in Graves' hyperthyroidism and ophthalmopathy.

V usage is TRBV18 and J usage is TRBJ2-1; 9 bases map to TRBD2. The clonotype was recovered from a woman aged 25 to 39 with Graves disease. Material: peripheral blood mononuclear cells (PBMCs), obtained at new diagnosis, from a patient treated with antithyroid drugs. The CDR3 nucleotides read TGTGCCAGCTCACCCTTAGCGGGAGAATATGAGCAGTTCTTC. Amino acids: CASSPLAGEYEQFF.